This is a list of T cell receptor beta chains from one sample in a study of cytomegalovirus exposure and HLA in healthy donors. Clones were sequenced by immunoSEQ multiplex PCR, and TCRdb holds only the in-frame ones, with some missing. The data hold roughly 100,000 clones, with less than 90% observed a single time. The sample consisted of PBMCs. The source is a woman between 18 and 29 years old in good health and CMV-seropositive. The CDR3 runs from the conserved cysteine through the conserved F or W. The D gene is left open where the match is weak. Part of the rows lack a size; the others show once, few, many or a class for expanded clones.

D gene,J gene,clone size,V gene,CDR3 DNA,CDR3 protein
TRBD1,TRBJ2-2,.,TRBV9,TGTGCCAGCAGCGAAACAGGGGGCGTAATAACCGGGGAGCTGTTTTTT,CASSETGGVITGELFF
TRBD1,TRBJ1-5,.,TRBV6-1,TGTGCCAGCAGAGAGGACAGGAGGGCTCAGCCCCAGCATTTT,CASREDRRAQPQHF
.,TRBJ1-5,.,TRBV18,TGTGCCAGCTCATCCCAGTATTATAGCAATCAGCCCCAGCATTTT,CASSSQYYSNQPQHF
TRBD1,TRBJ1-6,.,TRBV5-6,TGTGCCAGCAGGGACAGGGGATACAATTCACCCCTCCACTTT,CASRDRGYNSPLHF
.,TRBJ2-6,.,TRBV6-1,TGTGCCAGCAGTGAATCTCGCGGACACCTTGCTGGGGCCAACGTCCTGACTTTC,CASSESRGHLAGANVLTF
.,TRBJ1-5,.,TRBV2,TGTGCCAGCAGTGGGCAGGGCCTCGATCAGCCCCAGCATTTT,CASSGQGLDQPQHF
.,TRBJ2-5,.,TRBV2,TGTGCCAGCATCCAGTACCAAGAGACCCAGTACTTC,CASIQYQETQYF
TRBD1,TRBJ1-2,.,TRBV28,TGTGCCAGCAGTGGGGACAGGGCCTTTTATGGCTACACCTTC,CASSGDRAFYGYTF
.,TRBJ2-5,.,TRBV2,TGTGCCAGCGGTAGCGTCGAGACCCAGTACTTC,CASGSVETQYF
.,TRBJ1-2,.,TRBV28,TGTGCCAGCAGTTTAGAGTATGGCTACACCTTC,CASSLEYGYTF
TRBD1,TRBJ1-6,few,TRBV7-9,TGTGCCAGCAGCTTAGTGGGGACAGGTAATTCACCCCTCCACTTT,CASSLVGTGNSPLHF